The T cell receptor (beta chain) described here comes from a study of cytomegalovirus exposure and HLA in healthy donors. This clone is a singleton in its sample. 60 Vbeta and 13 Jbeta primers were used in PCR. TCRdb's table, derived via immunoSEQ multiplex PCR, lists solely in-frame clones and lacks some. The table lists roughly 200,000 clones, over 70% of them singletons. The CDR3 contains 15 residues. The germline V gene has CDR1 WSHSY and CDR2 SAAADI. J lost 8 bases, V lost 1 base, and 8 bases had no gene match. The receptor's source is a woman aged 50 to 60 in good health and CMV-seronegative. Material for sequencing was PBMCs. The V and J genes are TRBV10-2 and TRBJ1-2; 9 bases line up with TRBD1. The DNA of the CDR3 is TGCGCCAGCAGTGAGTTGACACAGGGGGCGCGAGGCTACACCTTC. Amino acids: CASSELTQGARGYTF.